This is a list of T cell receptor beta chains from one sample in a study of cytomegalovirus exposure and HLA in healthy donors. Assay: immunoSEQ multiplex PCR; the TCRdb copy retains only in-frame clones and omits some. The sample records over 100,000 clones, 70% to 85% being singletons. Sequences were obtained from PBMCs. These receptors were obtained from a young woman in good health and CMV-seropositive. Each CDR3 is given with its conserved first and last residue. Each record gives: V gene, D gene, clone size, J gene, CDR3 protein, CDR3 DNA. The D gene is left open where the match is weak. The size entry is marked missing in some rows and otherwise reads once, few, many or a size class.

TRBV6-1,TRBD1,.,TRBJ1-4,CASGEQGYKANEKLFF,TGTGCCAGTGGTGAACAGGGGTATAAGGCTAATGAAAAACTGTTTTTT
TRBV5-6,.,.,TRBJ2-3,CASSFLPSTDTQYF,TGTGCCAGCAGCTTTCTTCCTAGCACAGATACGCAGTATTTT
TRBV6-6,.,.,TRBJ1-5,CASSPNQPQHF,TGTGCCAGCAGTCCAAATCAGCCCCAGCATTTT
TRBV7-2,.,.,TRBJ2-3,CASSLVTGVADTQYF,TGTGCCAGCAGCTTAGTAACGGGGGTCGCAGATACGCAGTATTTT
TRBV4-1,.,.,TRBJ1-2,CASSKDSTNYGYTF,TGCGCCAGCAGCAAGGACAGTACTAACTATGGCTACACCTTC
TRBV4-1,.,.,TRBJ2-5,CASSQAGEETQYF,TGCGCCAGCAGCCAAGCGGGTGAAGAGACCCAGTACTTC
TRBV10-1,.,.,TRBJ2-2,CASGDSLGELFF,TGCGCCAGCGGCGACAGTCTCGGGGAGCTGTTTTTT
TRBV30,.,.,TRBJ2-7,CARGGRGGDEQYF,TGTGCCAGGGGGGGCAGGGGAGGTGACGAGCAGTACTTC
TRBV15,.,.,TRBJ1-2,CATSLSQGANYGYTF,TGTGCCACCAGTCTGTCCCAGGGTGCTAACTATGGCTACACCTTC
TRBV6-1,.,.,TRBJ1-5,CASSGEAQHF,TGTGCCAGCAGCGGGGAGGCCCAGCATTTT
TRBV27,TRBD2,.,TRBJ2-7,CASSGLGGGTDEQYF,TGTGCCAGCAGTGGCCTTGGCGGGGGGACGGACGAGCAGTACTTC
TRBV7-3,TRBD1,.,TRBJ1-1,CASSLNPGGSEAFF,TGTGCCAGCAGCCTCAATCCAGGGGGTTCAGAAGCTTTCTTT
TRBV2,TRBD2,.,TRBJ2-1,CASTDSGEAYNEQFF,TGTGCCAGCACCGACAGCGGGGAGGCCTACAATGAGCAGTTCTTC
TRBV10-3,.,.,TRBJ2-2,CAISGQKLSTNTGELFF,TGTGCCATCAGTGGACAGAAGCTATCGACGAACACCGGGGAGCTGTTTTTT
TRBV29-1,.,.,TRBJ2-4,CSVEVAHSVLAKNIQYF,TGCAGCGTTGAAGTCGCTCACAGTGTCCTAGCCAAAAACATTCAGTACTTC
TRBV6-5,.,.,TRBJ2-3,CASRSKDTQYF,TGTGCCAGCAGGTCAAAAGATACGCAGTATTTT
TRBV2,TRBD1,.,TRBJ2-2,CASEGQGNTGELFF,TGTGCCAGCGAGGGACAGGGGAACACCGGGGAGCTGTTTTTT
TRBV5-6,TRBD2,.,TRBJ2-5,CASSWGGGRETQYF,TGTGCCAGCAGTTGGGGGGGTGGCCGTGAGACCCAGTACTTC
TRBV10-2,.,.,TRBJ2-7,CASSEFEGKEQYF,TGCGCCAGCAGTGAGTTTGAGGGTAAGGAGCAGTACTTC
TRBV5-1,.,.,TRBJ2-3,CASSPYPGSTDTQYF,TGCGCCAGCAGCCCATACCCCGGGAGCACAGATACGCAGTATTTT
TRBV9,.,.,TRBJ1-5,CASSVGGGGNQPQHF,TGTGCCAGCAGCGTAGGGGGGGGCGGAAATCAGCCCCAGCATTTT
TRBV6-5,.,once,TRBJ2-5,CASSTRETQYF,TGTGCCAGCAGTACGAGGGAGACCCAGTACTTC
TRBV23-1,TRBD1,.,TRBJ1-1,CASGTDPEAFF,TGCGCCAGCGGGACAGACCCTGAAGCTTTCTTT
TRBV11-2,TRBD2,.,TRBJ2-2,CASSLSGGAGTGELFF,TGTGCCAGCAGCCTAAGCGGGGGGGCGGGCACCGGGGAGCTGTTTTTT
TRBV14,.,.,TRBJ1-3,CASSRGQMSGNTIYF,TGTGCCAGCAGCCGAGGGCAGATGTCTGGAAACACCATATATTTT
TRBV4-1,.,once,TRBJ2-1,CASSQLERYNEQFF,TGCGCCAGCAGCCAACTAGAGCGATACAATGAGCAGTTCTTC
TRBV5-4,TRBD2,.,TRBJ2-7,CASSIGGLAGGIRQYF,TGTGCCAGCAGCATCGGGGGGTTAGCGGGGGGAATTCGGCAGTACTTC
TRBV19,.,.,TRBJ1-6,CASSPRTADNSPLHF,TGTGCCAGTAGTCCGAGGACAGCCGATAATTCACCCCTCCACTTT
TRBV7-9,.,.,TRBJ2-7,CASSSGGNEQYF,TGTGCCAGCAGCTCCGGCGGGAACGAGCAGTACTTC
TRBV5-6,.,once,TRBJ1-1,CASSLQINTEAFF,TGTGCCAGCAGCTTACAGATTAACACTGAAGCTTTCTTT
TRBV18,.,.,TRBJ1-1,CASSADGVVEAFF,TGTGCCAGCTCAGCTGACGGAGTTGTTGAAGCTTTCTTT
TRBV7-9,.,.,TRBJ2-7,CASSWEGDEQYF,TGTGCCAGCAGTTGGGAAGGGGACGAGCAGTACTTC
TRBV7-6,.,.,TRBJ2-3,CASSLALRGDTQYF,TGTGCCAGCAGCTTAGCCCTCCGGGGAGATACGCAGTATTTT
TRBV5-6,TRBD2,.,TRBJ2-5,CASSPRLAGYQETQYF,TGTGCCAGCAGCCCAAGACTAGCGGGGTACCAAGAGACCCAGTACTTC
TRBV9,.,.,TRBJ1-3,CASSVNTGKGNTIYF,TGTGCCAGCAGCGTTAATACAGGGAAGGGAAACACCATATATTTT
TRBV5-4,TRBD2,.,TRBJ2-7,CASSLGTGGGPNSYEQYF,TGTGCCAGCAGCTTGGGGACTGGCGGGGGGCCAAACTCCTACGAGCAGTACTTC
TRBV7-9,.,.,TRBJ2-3,CASSPAGSKLGTDTQYF,TGTGCCAGCAGCCCCGCGGGCTCAAAGTTGGGCACAGATACGCAGTATTTT
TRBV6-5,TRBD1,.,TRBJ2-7,CASSYEGTGGYEQYF,TGTGCCAGCAGTTATGAAGGAACAGGGGGGTACGAGCAGTACTTC
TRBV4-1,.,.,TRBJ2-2,CASSYYTGELFF,TGCGCCAGCAGCTACTACACCGGGGAGCTGTTTTTT